Following are 18 T cell receptor beta chains from one sample sequenced in a study of T cell repertoires in cytomegalovirus infection. TCRdb re-called the reads through MiXCR, storing one row per CDR3 protein. The table includes 800,000 to 950,000 distinct CDR3 sequences, approximately 32% detected once. No antigen has been assigned to these receptors. Sequenced here: cultured CD8+ T cells from PBMCs, sampled from culture after CMV antigen stimulation. The receptors shown here come from a human donor in good health (CMV status not recorded). Some clones in this sample may be carry-over from other donors' samples.

The genes are TRBV6-2 or TRBV6-3 and TRBJ1-5; 7 bases are shared with TRBD1. V gave up 6 bases and J gave up 2 bases; unmatched junction bases: 7. The germline CDR1 and CDR2 sequences are MNHEY and SVGEGT. This CDR3 region has 15 residues. The CDR3 loop reads CASSDPGGGNQPQHF. The CDR3 DNA is TGTGCCAGCAGCGATCCAGGGGGGGGCAATCAGCCCCAGCATTTT.

This clonotype was seen more than once but under ten times. V usage is TRBV11-3 and J usage is TRBJ2-5; 7 bases are shared with TRBD2. Trimming took 5 bases from V and 0 from J; bases not matched to a gene: 6. Germline CDR1 is SGHNT and CDR2 is YENEEA. The CDR3 is 15 residues long. CDR3 bases: TGTGCCAGCAGCCAGATGGCGGGGGACCAAGAGACCCAGTACTTC. It specifies CASSQMAGDQETQYF.

This clonotype was observed a few times. This chain links TRBV27 with TRBJ2-1; TRBD1 matches 8 bases. V trimming: 9 bases; J trimming: 8 bases; junction bases outside the gene matches: 12. CDR3 length equals 14 residues. The germline V gene encodes CDR1 MNHEY and CDR2 SMNVEV (reference sequence). The CDR3 here is CASTAGTGAHEQFF. As DNA, the CDR3 is TGTGCCAGTACAGCCGGGACAGGAGCACATGAGCAGTTCTTC.

This clonotype was counted only a few times. This chain links TRBV7-9 with TRBJ2-1; D is ambiguous. CDR1 SEHNR and CDR2 FQNEAQ come from the germline V gene (reference sequence). V was clipped by 5 bases and J by 4 bases, with 15 bases between them. The CDR3 contains 15 residues. CDR3 loop: CASSLGSGRYNEQFF. The CDR3, as DNA: TGTGCCAGCAGCCTAGGGTCAGGCAGGTACAATGAGCAGTTCTTC.

The chain carries TRBV11-1 and TRBJ2-2; TRBD2 aligns across 9 bases. Looked up from germline, CDR1 is SGHAT and CDR2 is FQDESV (reference sequence). Trimming took 0 bases from V and 0 from J; bases not matched to a gene: 5. This CDR3 spans 18 amino acids. For the CDR3, the DNA is TGTGCCAGCAGCTTAGCCTGGGGACTAGCTGCGAACACCGGGGAGCTGTTTTTT. It codes for CASSLAWGLAANTGELFF.

The chain uses TRBV6-2 or TRBV6-3 and TRBJ1-5; weak D call: TRBD1 (5 bases). The CDR3 has 16 amino acids. Germline CDR1 reads MNHEY; CDR2 reads SVGEGT. V dropped 0 bases and J dropped 2 bases, with 11 bases sitting between them. DNA of the CDR3: TGTGCCAGCAGTTACTCTCAGGGACGGGGCAATCAGCCCCAGCATTTT. This encodes CASSYSQGRGNQPQHF.

The rearrangement uses TRBV15 and TRBJ2-2, with unresolved D. Trimming pared 5 bases from V and 8 bases from J, leaving 12 bases between. Germline loops: CDR1 LNHNV, CDR2 YYDKDF (reference sequence). The CDR3 contains 13 residues. The CDR3 loop reads CATSWKRSGELFF. As DNA, the CDR3 is TGTGCCACCAGCTGGAAGAGGTCGGGGGAGCTGTTTTTT.

This clonotype was seen only a few times. V gene TRBV27 combines with J gene TRBJ1-2; no firm D call. Germline CDR1 and CDR2: MNHEY and SMNVEV (reference sequence). The CDR3 is made up of 14 amino acids. V lost 0 bases, J lost 2 bases, and 7 bases lay in between. The CDR3 here is CASSLSGKNYGYTF. As DNA, the CDR3 is TGTGCCAGCAGTTTATCAGGGAAGAACTATGGCTACACCTTC.

This clonotype was observed a handful of times. The chain is built from TRBV19 and TRBJ2-7; 11 bases fit TRBD1. With 6 bases clipped from V and 4 bases from J, the junction kept 8 bases outside the gene matches. Germline values: CDR1 LNHDA, CDR2 SQIVND (reference sequence). The CDR3 consists of 15 residues. Written as DNA, the CDR3 is TGTGCCAGTAGCTCGCCGGGACAGGGGGGTTACGAGCAGTACTTC. Translated: CASSSPGQGGYEQYF.

Details on this clonotype: The junction departs from the called germline gene at one end, perhaps through a read error. This chain links TRBV7-4 with TRBJ2-1; TRBD2 might be the D (5 bases). Germline loops: CDR1 SGHVT, CDR2 SQSDAQ. This CDR3 contains 15 residues. The CDR3 protein is CASNLAKLGYNEQFF. CDR3 in DNA: TGTGCCAGCAACTTAGCGAAATTGGGTTACAATGAGCAGTTCTTC.

A word on this clonotype: A read error may account for a junction end that differs from germline. The J gene is TRBJ1-1, the V gene TRBV19, with D possibly TRBD1 on 5 matching bases. CDR3 length: 12 amino acids. In germline, CDR1 is LNHDA, CDR2 SQIVND (reference sequence). CDR3 amino acids: CTSSFGGTEAFF. CDR3 bases: TGTACCAGTAGCTTCGGGGGAACTGAAGCTTTCTTT.

V usage is TRBV9 and J usage is TRBJ2-1; 12 nucleotides agree with TRBD2. The germline V gene has CDR1 SGDLS and CDR2 YYNGEE. V shed 0 bases and J 5 bases; nucleotides not matched to a gene: 12. CDR3 size: 19 residues. The CDR3 nucleotides read TGTGCCAGCAGCGTAGGGTCAGGGGGCAGACTAGCGGGAGACAATGAGCAGTTCTTC. Its translation is CASSVGSGGRLAGDNEQFF. Together with reference TRBV9 and TRBJ2-1, the CDR3 gives the full variable domain: DSGVTQTPKHLITATGQRVTLRCSPRSGDLSVYWYQQSLDQGLQFLIQYYNGEERAKGNILERFSAQQFPDLHSELNLSSLELGDSALYFCASSVGSGGRLAGDNEQFFGPGTRLTVL.

The J gene is TRBJ2-2, the V gene TRBV6-5; 7 bases match TRBD1. CDR1 and CDR2 from the germline V gene are MNHEY and SVGAGI. This CDR3 has 18 amino acids. V was pared by 5 bases and J by 0 bases, with 12 bases of the junction left unmatched. CDR3 nucleotides: TGTGCCAGCAGTCAAGGACAGGAGAACCCCGCGAACACCGGGGAGCTGTTTTTT. It specifies CASSQGQENPANTGELFF.

In its sample, this clonotype was seen a few times. The rearrangement joins TRBV7-9 to TRBJ2-3, with D unclear. V dropped 5 bases and J dropped 4 bases, with 16 bases sitting between them. The V gene's germline CDR1 is SEHNR and CDR2 FQNEAQ (reference sequence). The CDR3 is 15 amino acids. The CDR3 sequence: CASSQLVLSADTQYF. The CDR3 bases are TGTGCCAGCAGCCAACTGGTCCTGAGCGCAGATACGCAGTATTTT.

This clonotype was seen more than once but under ten times. The V call is TRBV6-1, the J call TRBJ2-7; D not certain. From germline, CDR1 is MNHNS and CDR2 SASEGT. Trimming stripped 1 base from V and 1 base from J, with 11 bases between. The CDR3 has 15 amino acids. The CDR3 DNA is TGTGCCAGCAGTGAAGTGATACAGTCGTCCTACGAGCAGTACGTC. It encodes CASSEVIQSSYEQYV.

This rearrangement joins TRBV28 to TRBJ1-1; a possible D gene is TRBD1 (6 bases). The CDR3 has 13 amino acids. V was pared by 6 bases and J by 6 bases, with 14 bases between. CDR1 is MDHEN and CDR2 is SYDVKM in the germline V gene. CDR3 residues: CASRPTGLPEAFF. CDR3 coding DNA: TGTGCCAGCAGACCGACAGGCCTACCTGAAGCTTTCTTT.

In its sample, this clonotype was seen a few times. The V and J genes are TRBV12-3 or TRBV12-4 and TRBJ2-5; 7 bases match TRBD1. This CDR3 has 13 amino acids. V lost 5 bases and J lost 5; bases outside the gene matches: 5. CDR3 sequence reads: CASSLTGLETQYF. CDR3 nucleotide sequence: TGTGCCAGCAGTCTGACAGGGCTGGAGACCCAGTACTTC.

CDR3 region: CASRDRGREANTGELFF. In DNA form, the CDR3 reads TGTGCCAGCAGGGACAGGGGGCGCGAGGCGAACACCGGGGAGCTGTTTTTT. This chain joins TRBV10-3 and TRBJ2-2; 12 nucleotides agree with TRBD1. Losses at the gene ends were 10 bases for V and 0 bases for J; bases not matched to a gene: 9. Germline assignment: CDR1 ENHRY and CDR2 SYGVKD. This CDR3 spans 17 amino acids.